The next 24 T cell receptor beta chains were all read from a single sample in a study of blood T cell repertoires in COVID-19. Repertoires were generated with immunoSEQ multiplex PCR, while TCRdb's copy carries only in-frame clones and drops some. The sample has about 68,000 clones; around 84% are singletons. The sample taken for sequencing was peripheral blood. These receptors were taken from a middle-aged man with acute or convalescent COVID-19.

The chain is built from TRBV6-5 and TRBJ2-2; TRBD1 matches at 7 bases. The CDR3 sequence is 15 residues long. Germline V gives CDR1 MNHEY, CDR2 SVGAGI. V was pared by 5 bases and J by 5 bases, with 8 bases of the junction left unmatched. The chain's CDR3 is CASSPGTVSTGELFF. The DNA for the CDR3 is TGTGCCAGCAGTCCCGGGACAGTTAGTACCGGGGAGCTGTTTTTT.

The chain employs TRBV28 and TRBJ2-2; unclear D gene. V was clipped by 3 bases and J by 0 bases, with 8 bases between them. Germline V gene sequence: CDR1 MDHEN, CDR2 SYDVKM. This CDR3 comprises 15 residues. CDR3 bases: TGTGCCAGCAGTTTGAGACACACGAACACCGGGGAGCTGTTTTTT. Amino acid sequence: CASSLRHTNTGELFF.

The CDR3 spells CATSGGAIHHEQYF. In DNA form, the CDR3 reads TGTGCCACCTCCGGCGGGGCTATTCACCACGAGCAGTACTTC. This chain uses TRBV5-6 with TRBJ2-7; tentative D call: TRBD2 (6 bases). Deletions cut 9 bases from V and 5 bases from J, with 21 bases between. Germline lookup yields CDR1 SGHDT and CDR2 YYEEEE. The CDR3 loop spans 14 amino acids.

The chain joins TRBV6-5 to TRBJ2-2; TRBD1 aligns across 7 bases. The trim removed 6 bases at V and 7 bases at J, leaving 8 bases unmatched. Germline V lookup: CDR1 MNHEY, CDR2 SVGAGI. This CDR3 comprises 14 residues. The CDR3 loop reads CASRLGQPGGELFF. The CDR3 DNA reads as TGTGCCAGCAGATTGGGACAGCCCGGCGGGGAGCTGTTTTTT.

This chain links TRBV3-1 (or the pseudogene TRBV3-2) with TRBJ2-5; TRBD2 is a possible D gene (7 bases). Trimming removed 1 base at V and 4 bases at J, with 10 bases between. Germline V CDR1 and CDR2: LGHDT, YNNKEL (reference sequence). CDR3 length: 14 amino acids. In DNA, the CDR3 is TGTGCCAGCAGCCAAGTAGGGGGGGGAGAGACCCAGTACTTC. It encodes CASSQVGGGETQYF.

This clone was recorded once. The V and J genes are TRBV11-2 and TRBJ2-5; 13 bases line up with TRBD2. Germline V lookup: CDR1 SGHAT, CDR2 FQNNGV. Trimming at V came to 4 bases and at J to 1 base, leaving 6 bases not matched to a gene. There are 17 residues in the CDR3. For the CDR3, the DNA is TGTGCCAGCAGCTCGACTAGCGGGGGGACCACCCAAGAGACCCAGTACTTC. It codes for CASSSTSGGTTQETQYF. Full variable domain (outside the CDR3, taken from reference TRBV11-2 and TRBJ2-5): EAGVAQSPRYKIIEKRQSVAFWCNPISGHATLYWYQQILGQGPKLLIQFQNNGVVDDSQLPKDRFSAERLKGVDSTLKIQPAKLEDSAVYLCASSSTSGGTTQETQYFGPGTRLLVL.

The chain joins TRBV9 to TRBJ2-3, with 9 bases lining up with TRBD2. Germline CDR1 is SGDLS and CDR2 is YYNGEE. The V segment lost 5 bases and the J segment 6 bases; nucleotides outside the gene matches: 16. CDR3 length: 17 amino acids. CDR3 nucleotide sequence: TGTGCCAGCAGTCTGACTTCGACTAGCGGCTTACCGGATACGCAGTATTTT. This codes for CASSLTSTSGLPDTQYF. Complete variable domain (other parts from reference TRBV9 and TRBJ2-3): DSGVTQTPKHLITATGQRVTLRCSPRSGDLSVYWYQQSLDQGLQFLIQYYNGEERAKGNILERFSAQQFPDLHSELNLSSLELGDSALYFCASSLTSTSGLPDTQYFGPGTRLTVL.

The V and J genes are TRBV6-5 and TRBJ1-5, with 9 bases lining up with TRBD1. V trimming: 10 bases; J trimming: 6 bases; junction bases outside the gene matches: 13. Germline-derived CDR1 and CDR2 are MNHEY and SVGAGI. This CDR3 has 15 residues. In nucleotides, the CDR3 is TGTGCCACAAGGGACAGGGATTCCTCTGGTCAGCCCCAGCATTTT. It codes for CATRDRDSSGQPQHF.

This rearrangement joins TRBV4-1 to TRBJ2-2; 7 positions match TRBD1. The V gene's germline CDR1 is MGHRA and CDR2 YSYEKL. V was clipped by 2 bases and J by 2 bases; unmatched bases: 14. This CDR3 comprises 19 residues. Written as DNA, the CDR3 is TGCGCCAGCAGCCAAAAAATGGGACAGCTTATTATTAACACCGGGGAGCTGTTTTTT. Protein sequence: CASSQKMGQLIINTGELFF.

This clone has a single count. V and J are TRBV12-2 and TRBJ1-3; the DNA was not compared with TRBD1, the D call given in the table. TRBV12-2 is deemed a pseudogene. This CDR3 region has 23 residues. The CDR3 protein is CASRLDYGLKDQRWGLTGNTIYF. The CDR3 nucleotides read TGTGCAAGTCGCTTAGATTATGGACTTAAGGACCAGAGATGGGGGCTTACTGGAAACACCATATATTTT.

This chain uses TRBV2 with TRBJ1-6; 7 positions agree with TRBD1. Unmatched junction bases numbered 3, after V lost 5 bases and J lost 5 bases. The CDR3 spans 14 residues. In germline, CDR1 is SNHLY, CDR2 FYNNEI. The CDR3 region is CASSPDRNNSPLHF. CDR3 DNA sequence: TGTGCCAGCAGTCCGGACAGGAATAATTCACCCCTCCACTTT.

The genes are TRBV30 and TRBJ2-7, with a tentative D call TRBD1 (5 bases). Trimming removed 3 bases from V and 2 bases from J, with 11 bases in between. The CDR3 is 13 residues long. Germline V gene data show CDR1 as GTSNPN and CDR2 as SVGIG (reference sequence). The CDR3, as DNA: TGTGCCTGGAGCGTACAGGAGACCTACGAGCAGTACTTC. Its translation: CAWSVQETYEQYF. Filled out from reference TRBV30 and TRBJ2-7, the complete variable domain reads SQTIHQWPATLVQPVGSPLSLECTVEGTSNPNLYWYRQAAGRGLQLLFYSVGIGQISSEVPQNLSASRPQDRQFILSSKKLLLSDSGFYLCAWSVQETYEQYFGPGTRLTVT.

The chain carries TRBV18 and TRBJ1-2, with a weak D call TRBD1 (6 bases). The CDR3 has 15 amino acids. Per germline, CDR1 KGHSH and CDR2 LQKENI. V lost 1 base and J lost 6, with 15 bases in between. CDR3 sequence: CASSPLQGLRDGYTF. The DNA of the CDR3 is TGTGCCAGCTCACCACTTCAGGGGCTACGGGATGGCTACACCTTC.

V usage is TRBV30 and J usage is TRBJ1-2, with D perhaps TRBD1 (6 bases). Per germline, CDR1 GTSNPN and CDR2 SVGIG (reference sequence). The CDR3 is 12 residues long. V lost 3 bases to trimming and J lost 7 bases, with 12 bases between them. CDR3 sequence (DNA): TGTGCCTGGAGGCTCTTAGGGGGTGGCTACACCTTC. Amino acid sequence: CAWRLLGGGYTF.

The rearrangement uses TRBV5-1 and TRBJ2-3, with 11 bases lining up with TRBD2. Trimming at V came to 4 bases and at J to 4 bases, leaving 11 bases not matched to a gene. CDR3 length equals 17 residues. Germline V lookup: CDR1 SGHRS, CDR2 YFSETQ. CDR3 amino acids: CASSPNLAGGFPDTQYF. The DNA of the CDR3 is TGCGCCAGCAGCCCTAACCTAGCGGGGGGCTTTCCAGATACGCAGTATTTT.

The CDR3 DNA is TGCAGCGTTGAAGAACAGGGCTACGAGCAGTACTTC. Its translation is CSVEEQGYEQYF. The J gene is TRBJ2-7, the V gene TRBV29-1; possible D gene TRBD1, 6 bases. CDR1 and CDR2 (germline): SQVTM, ANQGSEA. The CDR3 length is 12 residues. V dropped 0 bases and J dropped 3 bases, with 6 bases sitting between them.

The V call is TRBV5-1, the J call TRBJ2-1; D uncertain. The CDR3 consists of 12 residues. Trimming pared 6 bases from V and 8 bases from J, leaving 12 bases between. Per germline, CDR1 SGHRS and CDR2 YFSETQ. The CDR3 DNA follows: TGCGCCAGCATGATATCGAGCGATGAGCAGTTCTTC. Encoded protein: CASMISSDEQFF.

The genes are TRBV27 and TRBJ1-1; 8 bases align to TRBD1. Unmatched junction bases numbered 7, after V lost 6 bases and J lost 4 bases. Germline V gives CDR1 MNHEY, CDR2 SMNVEV (reference sequence). CDR3 length: 14 amino acids. The CDR3 is CASSFTGGRTEAFF. DNA of the CDR3: TGTGCCAGCAGCTTCACAGGGGGACGCACTGAAGCTTTCTTT.

This clone was recorded once. The gene calls are TRBV5-6 and TRBJ1-1; 10 bases map to TRBD1. With 4 bases clipped from V and 1 base from J, the junction kept 7 bases outside the gene matches. Germline-derived CDR1 and CDR2 are SGHDT and YYEEEE. The CDR3 sequence is 16 residues long. CDR3 nucleotide sequence: TGTGCCAGCAGCAGGAGGGACAGGGGCGCGAACACTGAAGCTTTCTTT. Amino acids: CASSRRDRGANTEAFF. Full variable domain (outside the CDR3, taken from reference TRBV5-6 and TRBJ1-1): DAGVTQSPTHLIKTRGQQVTLRCSPKSGHDTVSWYQQALGQGPQFIFQYYEEEERQRGNFPDRFSGHQFPNYSSELNVNALLLGDSALYLCASSRRDRGANTEAFFGQGTRLTVV.

The chain employs TRBV9 and TRBJ1-5; possible D gene TRBD1, 5 bases. The CDR3 is made up of 15 amino acids. V shed 0 bases and J shed 5 bases, with 12 bases lying between them. Germline CDR1 reads SGDLS; CDR2 reads YYNGEE. The CDR3 DNA reads TGTGCCAGCAGCGTAGAGTCAGGGCCCCATCAGCCCCAGCATTTT. It is translated as CASSVESGPHQPQHF.

With regard to this clone: A much larger clone is a single base away; this may be a read error. The V gene is TRBV7-3, the J gene TRBJ2-3; no reliable D call. Trimming cost V 4 bases and J 0 bases, with 2 bases left between them. In germline, CDR1 is SGHTA, CDR2 FQGTGA. CDR3 length: 12 amino acids. CDR3: CASSSSTDTQYF. The CDR3 coding sequence is TGTGCCAGCAGCTCTAGCACAGATACGCAGTATTTT.

This chain joins TRBV30 and TRBJ1-1; D is unresolved. The germline V gene has CDR1 GTSNPN and CDR2 SVGIG (reference sequence). Trimming removed 0 bases at V and 1 base at J, with 6 bases between. The CDR3 has 13 amino acids. CDR3 in amino acids: CAWSVGGNTEAFF. CDR3 DNA sequence: TGTGCCTGGAGTGTAGGAGGGAACACTGAAGCTTTCTTT.

This clone was picked up a small number of times. The chain carries TRBV6-5 and TRBJ1-1; TRBD1 matches at 10 bases. Looked up from germline, CDR1 is MNHEY and CDR2 is SVGAGI. V dropped 6 bases and J dropped 6; count of bases not matched to a gene: 10. This CDR3 contains 15 residues. The CDR3 is CASRRGQGTGAEAFF. As DNA, the CDR3 is TGTGCCAGCAGGAGGGGACAGGGGACAGGAGCTGAAGCTTTCTTT.

The CDR3: CASSPRDLRPDEQYF. In DNA form, the CDR3 reads TGTGCCAGCAGCCCGCGGGACCTCCGCCCAGACGAGCAGTACTTC. The rearrangement joins TRBV7-9 to TRBJ2-7; maybe TRBD2 (6 bases). Germline V gene lookup returns CDR1 SEHNR and CDR2 FQNEAQ (reference sequence). The CDR3 runs 15 residues. Trimming took 5 bases from V and 5 from J, leaving 19 bases between them.